This is a list of T cell receptor beta chains from one sample in a study of cytomegalovirus exposure and HLA in healthy donors. TCRdb's table, derived via immunoSEQ multiplex PCR, lists solely in-frame clones and lacks some. Of around 270,000 clones in the sample, 75% to 90% were seen once. The specimen was PBMCs. Source of these receptors: a girl between 2 and 10 years old in good health and CMV-seronegative. The conserved cysteine and the conserved F or W are not part of the CDR3 here. The D gene is left open where the match is weak.

TRBJ1-1,.,TRBV6-6,ASSGDYTEAF
TRBJ2-3,.,TRBV5-1,ASSFQGQPAQY
TRBJ2-7,.,TRBV15,ATSRDLWVGDEQY
TRBJ2-5,TRBD2,TRBV27,ASSLESRLAPLQETQY
TRBJ2-3,.,TRBV18,ASSPPWTRGDTQY
TRBJ2-5,.,TRBV7-9,ASSPRY
TRBJ2-1,.,TRBV5-8,ASSFSRSPARNEQF
TRBJ2-5,TRBD2,TRBV5-1,ASGGDYKETQY
TRBJ1-5,TRBD1,TRBV7-8,ASSLYRGPTNQPQH
TRBJ1-1,.,TRBV6-5,ASSIGGNTEAF
TRBJ1-4,.,TRBV25-1,ASSDGGTRGNEKLF
TRBJ2-7,TRBD2,TRBV28,ASSLPGDYGYEQY
TRBJ1-2,.,TRBV5-6,ASSLVDSGINYGYT
TRBJ1-4,TRBD1,TRBV10-3,AISEFRQGVDEKLF
TRBJ1-6,.,TRBV28,ASSLASRGYNSPLH
TRBJ1-1,.,TRBV30,AWSVSGVSNEAF
TRBJ2-1,TRBD2,TRBV13,ASSSGTSGYNEQF
TRBJ1-1,.,TRBV9,ASSAQGNTEAF
TRBJ2-4,TRBD2,TRBV19,ASSTGTSGFLLAKNIQY
TRBJ1-1,.,TRBV6-1,ASSHMRNTEAF
TRBJ2-5,TRBD2,TRBV7-6,ASSLAAGGGETQY
TRBJ1-4,.,TRBV27,ASSRPGSQKLF
TRBJ1-1,.,TRBV7-8,ASSLALLGEAF
TRBJ1-6,.,TRBV7-8,ASSLFGRPDNSPLH
TRBJ2-5,TRBD2,TRBV7-2,ASSREGLPQETQY
TRBJ1-1,.,TRBV15,ATSRSTGNTEAF